The 9 T cell receptor beta chains presented below share a single source sample, sequenced in a study of blood T cell repertoires in COVID-19. The data were produced by immunoSEQ multiplex PCR, yet TCRdb's version contains in-frame clones alone and is incomplete. The sample shows approximately 150,000 clones, roughly 80% of them seen only once. Sequenced sample: peripheral blood. The receptor source for this set is a woman older than 75 with COVID-19, enrolled during active disease.

This clone has more than one count but fewer than ten. In DNA form, the CDR3 reads TGTGCCAGCAGCCCACCGGCGGGATCCACCTACGAGCAGTACTTC. Amino acids: CASSPPAGSTYEQYF. The V and J genes are TRBV5-5 and TRBJ2-7; D may be TRBD2 (6 bases). The germline V gene has CDR1 SGHKS and CDR2 YYEKEE (reference sequence). The CDR3 spans 15 residues. With 4 bases removed from V and 2 bases from J, the gap between germline ends came to 16 bases.

This clone was seen a single time. The chain combines TRBV29-1 with TRBJ2-1; D call uncertain. The CDR3 runs 14 residues. CDR1 is SQVTM and CDR2 is ANQGSEA in the germline V gene. Trimming cost V 4 bases and J 6 bases, with 16 bases left between them. CDR3 sequence (DNA): TGCAGCGTTGTTGGGCTCCCCGGTCCCAATGAGCAGTTCTTC. It translates to CSVVGLPGPNEQFF.

Ten or more counts support this clone. Additional DNA sequences in this sample encode the identical CDR3. The chain employs TRBV29-1 and TRBJ1-2; possibly TRBD1 for D (5 bases). Trimming pared 5 bases from V and 4 bases from J, leaving 11 bases between. Germline CDR1 is SQVTM and CDR2 is ANQGSEA. CDR3 length: 12 amino acids. The CDR3 nucleotides read TGCAGCGTTTTGGGGCGTTCCTATGGCTACACCTTC. It is translated as CSVLGRSYGYTF.

The chain combines TRBV7-3 with TRBJ2-2; D remains unclear. From germline, CDR1 is SGHTA and CDR2 FQGTGA. This CDR3 has 15 amino acids. The V gene lost 1 base and the J gene lost 7 bases, with 13 bases spanning the gap. The CDR3 nucleotides are TGTGCCAGCAGCTTAAGGCCAGGTTTTGACGGGGAGCTGTTTTTT. It encodes CASSLRPGFDGELFF.

This chain connects TRBV27 to TRBJ2-1; D might be TRBD1 (6 bases). Trimming removed 2 bases at V and 6 bases at J, with 17 bases between. The germline CDR1 and CDR2 sequences are MNHEY and SMNVEV (reference sequence). The CDR3 totals 16 residues. CDR3 residues: CASSLGRQVRFNEQFF. The CDR3 region has the DNA TGTGCCAGCAGTTTAGGGCGACAGGTTCGTTTCAATGAGCAGTTCTTC.

This clone appeared many times. This chain uses TRBV19 with TRBJ1-4; no clear D gene. In germline, CDR1 is LNHDA, CDR2 SQIVND (reference sequence). The V and J ends lost 6 bases and 4 bases respectively, with 6 bases between them. This CDR3 spans 12 amino acids. Here the CDR3 DNA reads TGTGCCAGTAGAGATAGTAATGAAAAACTGTTTTTT. It codes for CASRDSNEKLFF.

A single count supports this clone. The rearrangement uses TRBV9 and TRBJ2-3; no clear D. The length of the CDR3 is 13 residues. Trimming shortened V by 2 bases and J by 6 bases, and 10 bases separated the two germline ends. CDR1 is SGDLS and CDR2 is YYNGEE in the germline V gene. The CDR3 is CASSVSVRDTQYF. CDR3 in DNA: TGTGCCAGCAGCGTCTCCGTCCGGGATACGCAGTATTTT.

V usage is TRBV19 and J usage is TRBJ2-1; a weak D match, TRBD2 (6 bases). V lost 4 bases and J 9 bases, leaving 13 bases between the germline ends. Germline V CDR1 and CDR2: LNHDA, SQIVND (reference sequence). CDR3 length: 13 amino acids. CDR3 bases: TGTGCCAGTAGTACTCTCGGAGGGGCTGAGCAGTTCTTC. This gives the protein CASSTLGGAEQFF.

The chain is built from TRBV3-1 (or the pseudogene TRBV3-2) and TRBJ1-2; the D is unclear. Germline V gene sequence: CDR1 LGHDT, CDR2 YNNKEL (reference sequence). V lost 3 bases, J lost 7 bases, and 12 bases lay in between. The CDR3 is 13 residues long. The CDR3 DNA reads TGTGCCAGCAGCCAGGGCCCCCTCAGTGGCTACACCTTC. It yields the protein CASSQGPLSGYTF.